This TCR beta chain was found in a study of blood T cell repertoires in COVID-19. On the study more broadly: Nucleic acid was either cDNA or gDNA, and it came from T cells, B-cell-depleted T cells, or PBMCs.

Trimming took off 4 bases at V and 2 bases at J, with 18 bases between the two ends. This CDR3 has 16 residues. The germline V gene encodes CDR1 SGHNT and CDR2 YYREEE (reference sequence). Only in-frame clones appear in the TCRdb table, and some are missing; sequencing was by immunoSEQ multiplex PCR. This sample has under 450,000 clones, with more than 75% found just once. This sequence was found in a man aged 25 to 40 who had recovered from COVID-19. The V and J genes are TRBV5-4 and TRBJ1-2, with D possibly matching TRBD1 (6 bases). Sequencing was done on a sample of PBMCs or T cells enriched from blood (not recorded which). CDR3 loop: CASSLGLRGTNYGYTF. CDR3 in DNA: TGTGCCAGCAGCCTAGGCCTCAGGGGAACCAACTATGGCTACACCTTC.